This T cell receptor beta chain was found in a study of tumor-infiltrating lymphocytes in primary liver carcinoma. Study-level results: Since sampling was bulk and unsorted, CD4+ and CD8+ repertoires were not compared. Lesser overlap characterized tumor-adjacent and tumor-blood pairs relative to tumor region pairs. Significantly greater top-250-clone fractions characterized tumors relative to blood (p = 0.039).

cDNA specific to TCR beta was made from 450 to 650 ng of total RNA, with a constant-region primer employed for priming. Library construction for TCR beta comprised three nested multiplex PCR rounds performed with slightly modified ARM-PCR. The first two PCR rounds used TRBV1-TRBV30 forward primers with a C-beta reverse primer, about 10 cycles each. TCRdb re-derived calls from the multiplex PCR reads in MiXCR, one entry per CDR3 protein. This sample carries hundreds of thousands of distinct CDR3 sequences, around three fifths of them seen once, and the ten largest clones take roughly 9%. The CDR3 spans 14 residues. Trimming left V 8 bases short and J 8 bases short, with 21 bases between. Germline values: CDR1 LGHNA, CDR2 YNFKEQ. With regard to this clonotype: The antigen remains unidentified.

Out of unsorted whole blood came the blood RNA, and germline DNA was extracted as well. Enrolled patients were chronically infected with HBV and treatment-naive. This chain links TRBV4-2 with TRBJ1-2; D uncertain. The material sequenced was peripheral blood. This TCR came from a man aged 35 to 55 with primary liver carcinoma and hepatitis B virus infection. CDR3 sequence (DNA): TGTGCCAGCCGCACCCCATGGGTCCTCGGGGGCTACACCTTC. This sequence encodes CASRTPWVLGGYTF.